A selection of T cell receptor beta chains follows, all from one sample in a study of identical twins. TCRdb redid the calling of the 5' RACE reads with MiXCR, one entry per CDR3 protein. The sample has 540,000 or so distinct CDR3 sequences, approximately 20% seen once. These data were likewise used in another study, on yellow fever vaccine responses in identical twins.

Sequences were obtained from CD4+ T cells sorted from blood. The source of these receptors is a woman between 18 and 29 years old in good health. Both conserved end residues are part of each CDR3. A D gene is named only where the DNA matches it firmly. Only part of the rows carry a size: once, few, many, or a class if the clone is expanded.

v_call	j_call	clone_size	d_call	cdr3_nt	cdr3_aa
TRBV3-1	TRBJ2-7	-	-	TGTGCCAGCAGCCAAGATCCGGACTACCGGAAGGGGTACGAGCAGTACTTC	CASSQDPDYRKGYEQYF
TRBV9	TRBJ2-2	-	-	TGTGCCAGCAGCTTGGCCAACGCGAACACCGGGGAGCTGTTTTTT	CASSLANANTGELFF
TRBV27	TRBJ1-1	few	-	TGTGCCAGCAGTTTCGGGACACTGAACACTGAAGCTTTCTTT	CASSFGTLNTEAFF
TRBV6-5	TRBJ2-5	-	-	TGTGCCAGCAGTTACTCTAATCCCCGGGACACTCTCGATGGCCAGTACTTC	CASSYSNPRDTLDGQYF
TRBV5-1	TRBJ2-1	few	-	TGCGCCAGCAGCTTGGTAGGGGGGCCGGGCAATGAGCAGTTCTTC	CASSLVGGPGNEQFF
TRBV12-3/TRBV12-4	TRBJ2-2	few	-	TGTGCCAGCAGCCCTAACCCGGGACACAGGAACACCGGGGAGCTGTTTTTT	CASSPNPGHRNTGELFF
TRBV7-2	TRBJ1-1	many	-	TGTGCCAGCAGCGTGTCAGCTGCTATGAACACTGAAGCTTTCTTT	CASSVSAAMNTEAFF
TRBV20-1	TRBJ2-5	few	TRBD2	TGCAGTGCTAGAGCTCGTCGCGGGACTAGCCAAGAGACCCAGTACTTC	CSARARRGTSQETQYF
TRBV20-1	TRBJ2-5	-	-	TGCAGCGGTAGGGGAGAGACCCAGTACTTC	CSGRGETQYF
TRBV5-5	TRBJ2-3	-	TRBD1	TGTGCCAGCAGCTCCGCGACAGGGCTGTCAGATACGCAGTATTTT	CASSSATGLSDTQYF
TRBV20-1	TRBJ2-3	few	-	TGCAGTGCTTGGCGGGATGGATCAGATACGCAGTATTTT	CSAWRDGSDTQYF
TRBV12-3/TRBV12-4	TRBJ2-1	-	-	TGTGCCAGCAGTCTGGGGGTACCCAGCTCCTACAATGAGCAGTTCTTC	CASSLGVPSSYNEQFF
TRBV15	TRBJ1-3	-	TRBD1	TGTGCCACCAGCAGGACAGGGGAATCTGGAAACACCATATATTTT	CATSRTGESGNTIYF
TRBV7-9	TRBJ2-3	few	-	TGTGCCAGCAGTGGGGCTTTCTCTAGCACAGATACGCAGTATTTT	CASSGAFSSTDTQYF
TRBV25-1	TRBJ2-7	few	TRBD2	TGTGCCAGCTCCCCAGCGGGAGTTAGCGAGCAGTACTTC	CASSPAGVSEQYF
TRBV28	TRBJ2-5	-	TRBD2	TGTGCCAGCAGCCAGGTCAGCGGGAGGTCCCAAGAGACCCAGTACTTC	CASSQVSGRSQETQYF
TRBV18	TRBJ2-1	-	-	TGTGCCAGCTCACCCCGACTCTACAATGAGCAGTTCTTC	CASSPRLYNEQFF
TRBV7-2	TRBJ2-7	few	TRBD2	TGTGCCAGCAGCTGGGACTACCTGGGTGAGCAGTACTTC	CASSWDYLGEQYF
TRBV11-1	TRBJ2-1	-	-	TGTGCCAGCAGCTTAGCGCGGTTAGTATCGGGAGCCCCCAACAATGAGCAGTTCTTC	CASSLARLVSGAPNNEQFF
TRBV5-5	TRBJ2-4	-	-	TGTGCCAGCAGCTCCCCACAGGGAGTCTTAGCCAAAAACATTCAGTACTTC	CASSSPQGVLAKNIQYF
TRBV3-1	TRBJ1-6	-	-	TGTGCCAGCAGCCAGGGATTACATGATTCACCCCTCCACTTT	CASSQGLHDSPLHF
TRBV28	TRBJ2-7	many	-	TGTGCCAGCACCTACGGGGATCCCTACGAGCAGTACTTC	CASTYGDPYEQYF
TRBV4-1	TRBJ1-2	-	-	TGCGCCAGCAGCCAAGGGCAAACGTATGGCTACACCTTC	CASSQGQTYGYTF
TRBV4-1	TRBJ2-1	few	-	TGCGCCAGCAGCCAAGGGGTTATGCTAGGGGGGGCAGCAAATGAGCAGTTCTTC	CASSQGVMLGGAANEQFF
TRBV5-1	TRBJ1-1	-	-	TGCGCCAGCAGCTCGACGGGGGGGAGCCCGAACACTGAAGCTTTCTTT	CASSSTGGSPNTEAFF
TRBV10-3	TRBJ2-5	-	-	TGTGCCATCAGAGGGGAAGGGGAGACCCAGTACTTC	CAIRGEGETQYF
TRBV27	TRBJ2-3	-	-	TGTGCCAGCAGTTTATCGATGTTTGGCAGGGGGTATTTT	CASSLSMFGRGYF
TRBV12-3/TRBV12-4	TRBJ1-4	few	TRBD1	TGTGCCAGTAGGGACAGGGGGACGGAAAAACTGTTTTTT	CASRDRGTEKLFF
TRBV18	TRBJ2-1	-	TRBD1	TGTGCCAGCTCGTCCGGGACAGGGGACAATGAGCAGTTCTTC	CASSSGTGDNEQFF
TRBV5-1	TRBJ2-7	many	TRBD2	TGCGCCAGCAGCTTGGGGGGACTAGCGGGAGAAAGCTACGAGCAGTACTTC	CASSLGGLAGESYEQYF
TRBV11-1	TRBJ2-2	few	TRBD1	TGTGCCAGCAGTCCTACCGGGACAGGCCAGTCGAACACCGGGGAGCTGTTTTTT	CASSPTGTGQSNTGELFF
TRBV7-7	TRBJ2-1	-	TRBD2	TGTGCCAGCAGCGCCCGACTAGCGGGCTCCTACAATGAGCAGTTCTTC	CASSARLAGSYNEQFF